This T cell receptor beta chain was documented in a study of cytomegalovirus exposure and HLA in healthy donors. General study results and limits: Usually a TCR sequence was rare, but some public TCRs were found in many donors. For most subjects, TCR beta sequences were reported to predict HLA-A and HLA-B alleles with accuracy.

A multiplex PCR was run with 60 Vbeta primers and 13 Jbeta primers. The protocol was immunoSEQ multiplex PCR, while the TCRdb copy is restricted to in-frame clones and leaves out a portion. This sample has approximately 150,000 clones, with approximately 77% found just once. As to this clone: Its antigen is still unknown.

This CDR3 has 18 residues. Germline CDR1 is SGDLS and CDR2 is YYNGEE. V lost 4 bases to trimming and J lost 0 bases; unmatched junction nucleotides: 13. This sequence was found in a female donor in good health and CMV-seronegative. The chain couples TRBV9 to TRBJ2-3, with TRBD2 identical over 8 bases. Sample: PBMCs. CDR3: CASSYVGGGGGSTDTQYF. The CDR3 nucleotides are TGTGCCAGCAGCTACGTAGGGGGGGGCGGGGGGAGCACAGATACGCAGTATTTT.